The 21 T cell receptor beta chains listed next were all sequenced from one sample in a study of blood T cells in healthy people across ages. Together with a sample-barcoded 5' primer, a J-beta primer mix was included in a second PCR lasting about 6 to 12 cycles. TCRdb processed the 5' RACE reads anew with MiXCR; each CDR3 protein has one entry. The sample consists of around 520,000 distinct CDR3 sequences, roughly a quarter of them appearing once. The sample was also linked to a second study, of T cells of mothers and their children.

Sequenced: blood. The receptors were sampled from a boy between 2 and 15 years old in good health.

This clonotype has a single count. The gene calls are TRBV9 and TRBJ2-1; D is perhaps TRBD1 (5 bases). The V gene's germline CDR1 is SGDLS and CDR2 YYNGEE. Trimming took off 0 bases at V and 6 bases at J, with 7 bases between the two ends. The CDR3 is 13 residues long. In DNA, the CDR3 is TGTGCCAGCAGCGTAGACAGGAGCAATGAGCAGTTCTTC. Translated, it gives CASSVDRSNEQFF.

This clonotype has more than one count but fewer than ten. V and J are TRBV29-1 and TRBJ2-3; weak D call: TRBD2 (6 bases). CDR1 and CDR2 from the germline V gene are SQVTM and ANQGSEA. The CDR3 has 14 amino acids. Trimming removed 0 bases at V and 4 bases at J, with 11 bases between. The CDR3 sequence: CSVEDFGSADTQYF. The CDR3, as DNA: TGCAGCGTTGAAGATTTCGGGAGTGCAGATACGCAGTATTTT.

As for this clonotype: An end of the junction does not agree with germline; a read error may underlie this. The chain employs TRBV3-1 and TRBJ2-1; TRBD2 aligns across 9 bases. The CDR3 runs 15 residues. Germline V CDR1 and CDR2: LGHDT, YNNKEL (reference sequence). DNA of the CDR3: TGTGCCAGCAGCCAACCTAGCGGGATAAGTCCCTCGCAGGTCTTC. Its protein product is CASSQPSGISPSQVF.

The chain is built from TRBV6-1 and TRBJ2-7; 10 nucleotides match TRBD2. The V segment lost 6 bases and the J segment 7 bases; nucleotides outside the gene matches: 6. The V gene's germline CDR1 is MNHNS and CDR2 SASEGT. The CDR3 has 13 amino acids. CDR3 residues: CASRGLAGVEQYF. CDR3 nucleotides: TGTGCCAGCAGGGGCCTAGCGGGGGTGGAGCAGTACTTC.

J is TRBJ2-7 and V is TRBV12-3 or TRBV12-4; 7 bases align to TRBD1. The J segment lost 0 bases and the V segment lost 4 bases, leaving 3 bases of the junction unmatched. This CDR3 is built from 14 residues. The CDR3, as DNA: TGTGCCAGCAGTTCCAGGGGGAACTCCTACGAGCAGTACTTC. It is translated as CASSSRGNSYEQYF.

The V call is TRBV24-1, the J call TRBJ2-3; 7 bases align to TRBD1. The V segment lost 4 bases and the J segment 3 bases; nucleotides outside the gene matches: 9. Per germline, CDR1 KGHDR and CDR2 SFDVKD. The CDR3 contains 16 residues. The CDR3 coding sequence is TGTGCCACCAGTGAGGTGACAGGGTTCGAAACAGATACGCAGTATTTT. Translated, it gives CATSEVTGFETDTQYF.

V and J are TRBV20-1 and TRBJ2-1; TRBD2 matches 9 bases. The J segment lost 8 bases and the V segment lost 5 bases, leaving 4 bases of the junction unmatched. The germline gives CDR1 DFQATT, CDR2 SNEGSKA (reference sequence). This CDR3 region has 12 residues. DNA for the CDR3: TGCAGTGCTGTCTGGACTAGCGATGAGCAGTTCTTC. It specifies CSAVWTSDEQFF.

Of note for this clonotype: The junction and the germline gene differ at one end; a read error may be behind it. This sequence joins TRBV12-3 or TRBV12-4 and TRBJ2-5, with TRBD2 matching 11 bases. The length of the CDR3 is 14 residues. The CDR3 DNA reads TGTGCCAGCAGTATAGCGGGAGGGCCGGAGACCCAGTACTTC. Translating gives CASSIAGGPETQYF.

The table lists this clonotype with a few counts. The chain recombines TRBV19 with TRBJ1-2; 8 bases align to TRBD1. The germline gives CDR1 LNHDA, CDR2 SQIVND (reference sequence). Trimming removed 6 bases from V and 3 bases from J; junction bases left unmatched: 9. The length of the CDR3 is 15 residues. CDR3 loop: CASRLRDRTDYGYTF. For the CDR3, the DNA is TGTGCCAGTAGGCTCCGGGACAGGACCGACTATGGCTACACCTTC.

The V and J genes are TRBV10-2 and TRBJ1-2, with 10 bases matching TRBD1. J gave up 8 bases and V 8 bases, and 14 bases lay outside the gene matches. The CDR3 covers 15 residues. The germline V gene encodes CDR1 WSHSY and CDR2 SAAADI. DNA for the CDR3: TGCGCCAGCCGTCCCGGGACAGGGGACGGGGGCGGCTACACCTTC. Its protein product is CASRPGTGDGGGYTF.

This clonotype was counted only a few times. V and J are TRBV6-5 and TRBJ2-1; 8 nucleotides match TRBD1. Trimming took 2 bases from V and 9 from J; bases not matched to a gene: 12. Germline V gives CDR1 MNHEY, CDR2 SVGAGI. The CDR3 totals 16 residues. The CDR3 here is CASSYGRSGQGIEQFF. In DNA form, the CDR3 reads TGTGCCAGCAGTTACGGCCGGTCAGGACAGGGTATTGAGCAGTTCTTC.

CDR3 DNA: TGTGCCTCGGTTCCCCACATTGGCACTGAAGCTTTCTTT. It encodes CASVPHIGTEAFF. This chain connects TRBV19 to TRBJ1-1; D is ambiguous. The CDR3 is 13 amino acids. V lost 11 bases and J lost 4, with 17 bases in between. Germline values: CDR1 LNHDA, CDR2 SQIVND (reference sequence).

This chain joins TRBV30 and TRBJ1-2; D possibly corresponds to TRBD1 (5 bases). Germline-derived CDR1 and CDR2 are GTSNPN and SVGIG (reference sequence). V was pared by 5 bases and J by 4 bases, with 17 bases between. This CDR3 has 14 amino acids. Here the CDR3 reads CAWALGGNRYGYTF. CDR3 DNA sequence: TGTGCCTGGGCCCTGGGGGGGAATCGCTATGGCTACACCTTC.

This clonotype was seen more than once but under ten times. The chain recombines TRBV27 with TRBJ2-1, with TRBD2 matching 10 bases. V lost 5 bases to trimming and J lost 5 bases; unmatched junction nucleotides: 12. The CDR3 is made up of 17 amino acids. Germline-derived CDR1 and CDR2 are MNHEY and SMNVEV (reference sequence). As DNA, the CDR3 is TGTGCCAGCAGTCCATCCTCAAGGACTAGCGGACACAATGAGCAGTTCTTC. It specifies CASSPSSRTSGHNEQFF.

This clonotype occurred a few times. This chain links TRBV6-2 or TRBV6-3 with TRBJ2-5; D not certain. This CDR3 spans 14 amino acids. The germline CDR1 and CDR2 sequences are MNHEY and SVGEGT. Trimming took 4 bases from V and 5 from J, leaving 14 bases between them. CDR3 amino acids: CASSCSRGAETQYF. The CDR3 DNA sequence: TGTGCCAGCAGTTGCTCTAGAGGTGCGGAGACCCAGTACTTC.

This clonotype was counted only a few times. The chain uses TRBV29-1 and TRBJ2-3, with TRBD2 matching over 7 bases. In germline, CDR1 is SQVTM, CDR2 ANQGSEA. The ends lost 0 bases at V and 6 bases at J; junction bases unmatched: 3. The CDR3 contains 13 residues. CDR3 protein: CSVEEGGVDTQYF. The CDR3 nucleotides read TGCAGCGTTGAAGAGGGAGGGGTGGATACGCAGTATTTT.

The V call is TRBV4-3, the J call TRBJ1-2; D not resolved. The CDR3 is 14 amino acids. Trimming took 0 bases from V and 4 from J, leaving 9 bases between them. Germline V CDR1 and CDR2: LGHNA, YSLEER. The CDR3 region has the DNA TGCGCCAGCAGCCAAGAGCGCAGTATCTATGGCTACACCTTC. Its protein is CASSQERSIYGYTF.

This clonotype was counted a few times. The CDR3, as DNA: TGTGCCAGCAGTAGACAAGCGCTAGTACCTAACTATGGCTACACCTTC. This translates into CASSRQALVPNYGYTF. This rearrangement joins TRBV6-1 to TRBJ1-2; D unclear. Germline V gene sequence: CDR1 MNHNS, CDR2 SASEGT. The CDR3 runs 16 residues. V lost 5 bases, J lost 0 bases, and 16 bases lay in between.

J is TRBJ1-2 and V is TRBV6-5, with D unclear. The germline V and J ends were trimmed by 0 bases and 8 bases, with 7 bases remaining between them. CDR1 and CDR2 (germline): MNHEY, SVGAGI. The CDR3 covers 12 residues. CDR3 loop: CASSYSGRGYTF. For the CDR3, the DNA is TGTGCCAGCAGTTACTCGGGGAGGGGCTACACCTTC.

This clonotype was observed a few times. One end of the junction is discordant with germline, which a read error may explain. V and J are TRBV4-3 and TRBJ2-5, with TRBD2 matching over 7 bases. Near its end, the DNA agrees better with TRBJ2-1, so the J call may be wrong. The V gene's germline CDR1 is LGHNA and CDR2 YSLEER. This CDR3 spans 15 amino acids. This CDR3 reads CASSQDSGSNNKQFF. CDR3 nucleotides: TGCGCCAGCAGCCAGGATAGCGGGTCCAACAATAAGCAGTTCTTC.

This clonotype was observed once. The V gene is TRBV2, the J gene TRBJ1-6; 7 bases match TRBD1. Losses at the gene ends were 4 bases for V and 7 bases for J; bases not matched to a gene: 10. CDR3 size: 16 residues. Germline loops: CDR1 SNHLY, CDR2 FYNNEI. CDR3 amino acids: CASSAPTGTINSPLHF. The CDR3 nucleotides are TGTGCCAGCAGTGCTCCGACAGGGACGATCAATTCACCCCTCCACTTT.